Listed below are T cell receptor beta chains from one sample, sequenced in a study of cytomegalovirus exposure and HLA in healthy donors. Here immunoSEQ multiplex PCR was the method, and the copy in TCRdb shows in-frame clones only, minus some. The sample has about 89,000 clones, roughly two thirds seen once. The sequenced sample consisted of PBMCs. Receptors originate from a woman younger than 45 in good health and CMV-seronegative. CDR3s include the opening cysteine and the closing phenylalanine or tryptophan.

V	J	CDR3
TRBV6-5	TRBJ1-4	CASSYSPEGREKLFF
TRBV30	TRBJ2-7	CAWSLSGRVRYEQYF
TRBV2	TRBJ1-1	CASSEGIRQGASTEAFF
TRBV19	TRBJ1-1	CASSIRLQFEAFF
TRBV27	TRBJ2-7	CASRGQASSYEQYF
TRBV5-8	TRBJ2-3	CASSWMTGFGTDTQYF
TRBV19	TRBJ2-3	CASAQGPDTQYF
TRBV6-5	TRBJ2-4	CASAGFKNIQYF
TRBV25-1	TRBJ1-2	CASSSSVGVQGRNYGYTF
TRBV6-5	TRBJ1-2	CASTPTGNYGYTF
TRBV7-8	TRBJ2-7	CASSLVAEAEQYF
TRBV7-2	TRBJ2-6	CASSSQPSGANVLTF
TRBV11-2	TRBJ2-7	CASSLGLAAIYEQYF
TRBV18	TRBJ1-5	CASSPGRQPQHF
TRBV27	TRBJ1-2	CASSSRLGTSYGYTF
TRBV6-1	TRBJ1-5	CASSEAQSRYQPQHF
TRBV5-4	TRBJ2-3	CASSLDSLGTDTQYF
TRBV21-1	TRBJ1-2	CASLRAVGGAPYYGYTF
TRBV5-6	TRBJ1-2	CASSTWTGTGYGYTF
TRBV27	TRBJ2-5	CASSLRRTSGRQETQYF
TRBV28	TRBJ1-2	CASSAGTPYGYTF
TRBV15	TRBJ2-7	CATSWRQGAGQEQYF
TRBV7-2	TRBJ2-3	CASSIQSTSTDTQYF
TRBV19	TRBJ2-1	CASSGTSGRKPYNEQFF
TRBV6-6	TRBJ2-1	CASRVAGMRNEQFF
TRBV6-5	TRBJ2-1	CASRTGNNEQFF
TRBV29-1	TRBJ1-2	CSVEDGQPNYGYTF
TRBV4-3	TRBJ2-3	CASSQEGATDTQYF
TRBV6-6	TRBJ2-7	CASSRDRGYEQYF
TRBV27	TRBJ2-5	CASSLSLAGQETQYF
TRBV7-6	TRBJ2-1	CASSPDIRNEQFF
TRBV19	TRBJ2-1	CASSIVAGEGNEQFF